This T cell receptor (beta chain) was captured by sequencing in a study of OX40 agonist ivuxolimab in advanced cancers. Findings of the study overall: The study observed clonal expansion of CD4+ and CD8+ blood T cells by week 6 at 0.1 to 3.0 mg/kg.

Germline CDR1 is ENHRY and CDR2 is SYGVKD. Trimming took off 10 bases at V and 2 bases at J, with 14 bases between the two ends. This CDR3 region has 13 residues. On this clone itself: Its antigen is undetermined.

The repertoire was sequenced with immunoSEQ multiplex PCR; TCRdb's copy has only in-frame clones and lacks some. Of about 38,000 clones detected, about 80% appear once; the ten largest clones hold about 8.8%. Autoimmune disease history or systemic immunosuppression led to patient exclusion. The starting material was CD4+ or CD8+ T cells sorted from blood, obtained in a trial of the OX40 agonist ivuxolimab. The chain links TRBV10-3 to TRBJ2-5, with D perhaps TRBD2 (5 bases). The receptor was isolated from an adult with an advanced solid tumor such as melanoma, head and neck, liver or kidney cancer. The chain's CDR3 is CATSTERQETQYF. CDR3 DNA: TGTGCCACCTCAACTGAGCGGCAAGAGACCCAGTACTTC.